A single sample gave rise to the 27 T cell receptor beta chains below, sequenced in a study of cytomegalovirus exposure and HLA in healthy donors. The PCR ran on 60 Vbeta and 13 Jbeta primers. The repertoire was sequenced with immunoSEQ multiplex PCR; TCRdb's copy has only in-frame clones and lacks some. The sample's table shows 95,000 to 150,000 clones. Sequencing was done on a sample of PBMCs. The source is a man in his late teens or twenties in good health and CMV-seronegative.

This chain joins TRBV5-1 and TRBJ1-2; no reliable D call. The V end lost 5 bases, the J end lost 2 bases, and 4 bases lay between the germline ends. The CDR3 is 11 amino acids. Germline V gene data show CDR1 as SGHRS and CDR2 as YFSETQ. The DNA for the CDR3 is TGCGCCAGCAGGCAGAACTATGGCTACACCTTC. Translating gives CASRQNYGYTF.

The chain recombines TRBV6-6 with TRBJ2-3; possible D gene TRBD2, 6 bases. The CDR3 spans 15 residues. Trimming removed 2 bases from V and 1 base from J, with 10 bases in between. Per the germline V gene, CDR1 is MNHNY and CDR2 is SVGAGI (reference sequence). The DNA for the CDR3 is TGTGCCAGCAGTTACCGTACGGGGGGCACAGATACGCAGTATTTT. Translation gives CASSYRTGGTDTQYF.

The chain is built from TRBV7-8 and TRBJ1-5; tentatively, D is TRBD1 (5 bases). Germline V gene lookup returns CDR1 SGHVS and CDR2 FQNEAQ. This CDR3 spans 15 amino acids. V was clipped by 1 base and J by 0 bases, with 7 bases between them. The CDR3 DNA reads TGTGCCAGCAGCTTAGGGGGGGTTAGCAATCAGCCCCAGCATTTT. Translating it yields CASSLGGVSNQPQHF. Based on the CDR3 plus reference TRBV7-8 and TRBJ1-5, the full variable domain is GAGVSQSPRYKVAKRGQDVALRCDPISGHVSLFWYQQALGQGPEFLTYFQNEAQLDKSGLPSDRFFAERPEGSVSTLKIQRTQQEDSAVYLCASSLGGVSNQPQHFGDGTRLSIL.

The V gene is TRBV7-8, the J gene TRBJ1-1; D may be TRBD1 (5 bases). The germline V gene has CDR1 SGHVS and CDR2 FQNEAQ. V lost 4 bases and J lost 6, with 21 bases in between. This CDR3 spans 16 amino acids. The CDR3 nucleotides are TGTGCCAGCAGCTCCCTCTCGACCGGGGGGGGAGCTGAAGCTTTCTTT. It is translated as CASSSLSTGGGAEAFF.

The chain links TRBV30 to TRBJ2-7; possibly TRBD1 for D (5 bases). V was shortened by 2 bases and J by 1 base, with 12 bases between the two germline ends. This CDR3 contains 14 residues. In germline, CDR1 is GTSNPN, CDR2 SVGIG (reference sequence). In DNA, the CDR3 is TGTGCCTGGAGTCCACTGACAGATTCCTACGAGCAGTACTTC. Translation gives CAWSPLTDSYEQYF.

This chain joins TRBV9 and TRBJ2-1, with TRBD2 matching over 10 bases. There are 16 residues in the CDR3. Losses at the gene ends were 3 bases for V and 7 bases for J; bases not matched to a gene: 10. Germline CDR1 is SGDLS and CDR2 is YYNGEE. The CDR3 sequence is CASSDSIAGGRNEQFF. CDR3 coding DNA: TGTGCCAGCAGCGATAGTATAGCGGGAGGTCGAAATGAGCAGTTCTTC.

The genes are TRBV4-1 and TRBJ2-1; 11 nucleotides align to TRBD2. The CDR3 runs to 15 residues. J lost 7 bases, V lost 4 bases, and 6 bases had no gene match. CDR1 and CDR2 from the germline V gene are MGHRA and YSYEKL. DNA of the CDR3: TGCGCCAGCAGCCCACTAGCGGGAGCTGAAAATGAGCAGTTCTTC. Amino acid sequence: CASSPLAGAENEQFF.

The chain recombines TRBV2 with TRBJ2-1; D is possibly TRBD1 (6 bases). The CDR3 totals 13 residues. Germline V lookup: CDR1 SNHLY, CDR2 FYNNEI. V shed 8 bases and J shed 4 bases, with 12 bases lying between them. CDR3 residues: CASAQGLYNEQFF. The CDR3 DNA sequence: TGTGCCAGCGCTCAGGGGCTGTACAATGAGCAGTTCTTC.

The chain has TRBV9 and TRBJ1-2, with 7 bases matching TRBD1. J was trimmed by 6 bases and V by 1 base; bases with no gene match: 6. This CDR3 has 14 amino acids. CDR1 SGDLS and CDR2 YYNGEE come from the germline V gene. The CDR3 DNA sequence: TGTGCCAGCAGCGTACCAGGGGGGAACCATGGCTACACCTTC. Translating gives CASSVPGGNHGYTF.

The chain employs TRBV28 and TRBJ2-2; D is possibly TRBD2 (5 bases). Per germline, CDR1 MDHEN and CDR2 SYDVKM. V lost 8 bases and J lost 1, with 11 bases in between. The CDR3 consists of 14 residues. CDR3 residues: CASLRERNTGELFF. DNA of the CDR3: TGTGCCAGCTTAAGGGAGCGGAACACCGGGGAGCTGTTTTTT.

This chain connects TRBV5-1 to TRBJ2-5; D possibly corresponds to TRBD1 (6 bases). Judging by the DNA end, TRBJ2-7 fits better; the J call may be wrong. Germline CDR1 reads SGHRS; CDR2 reads YFSETQ. The CDR3 extends over 12 amino acids. In DNA form, the CDR3 reads TGCGCCAGCACAGGGGACCACTACGAGCAGTACTTC. As protein: CASTGDHYEQYF.

This chain joins TRBV12-5 and TRBJ1-1, with a possible D match to TRBD1 (5 bases). The germline V gene has CDR1 LGHNT and CDR2 FRNRAP. The ends were cut back, 7 bases at V and 4 bases at J, with 22 bases in the middle. The CDR3 runs to 16 residues. The CDR3: CASAPWGGRGSTEAFF. CDR3 in DNA: TGTGCTAGTGCCCCCTGGGGGGGAAGGGGAAGCACTGAAGCTTTCTTT.

The chain has TRBV20-1 and TRBJ2-7; TRBD1 is a possible D gene (6 bases). This CDR3 comprises 10 residues. CDR1 is DFQATT, CDR2 SNEGSKA, per germline (reference sequence). V was cut by 6 bases and J by 7 bases, with 10 bases left in between. CDR3 nucleotide sequence: TGCAGTGCCGGACAGACGGAGCAGTACTTC. Amino acids: CSAGQTEQYF.

V usage is TRBV25-1 and J usage is TRBJ1-2, with 10 bases identical to TRBD1. This CDR3 has 13 amino acids. Trimming at V came to 5 bases and at J to 7 bases, leaving 4 bases not matched to a gene. Germline CDR1 reads MGHDK; CDR2 reads SYGVNS. This CDR3 is CASSSTGGGGYTF. The CDR3, as DNA: TGTGCCAGCAGTTCGACAGGGGGCGGTGGCTACACCTTC.

This chain uses TRBV28 with TRBJ1-5, with D unresolved. V was shortened by 2 bases and J by 0 bases, with 5 bases between the two germline ends. The CDR3 contains 14 residues. Per germline, CDR1 MDHEN and CDR2 SYDVKM. The DNA of the CDR3 is TGTGCCAGCAGTTTAGGGCCTAGCAATCAGCCCCAGCATTTT. It specifies CASSLGPSNQPQHF. Full variable domain (remainder filled in from reference TRBV28 and TRBJ1-5): DVKVTQSSRYLVKRTGEKVFLECVQDMDHENMFWYRQDPGLGLRLIYFSYDVKMKEKGDIPEGYSVSREKKERFSLILESASTNQTSMYLCASSLGPSNQPQHFGDGTRLSIL.

The genes are TRBV18 and TRBJ2-3, with 9 bases fitting TRBD1. The V gene's germline CDR1 is KGHSH and CDR2 LQKENI. V gave up 6 bases and J gave up 2 bases; unmatched junction bases: 6. This CDR3 has 15 amino acids. CDR3 residues: CASSIGQGITDTQYF. CDR3 bases: TGTGCCAGCTCCATCGGACAGGGGATCACAGATACGCAGTATTTT.

V and J are TRBV19 and TRBJ1-2; 9 bases align to TRBD1. Germline assignment: CDR1 LNHDA and CDR2 SQIVND (reference sequence). The V gene end was trimmed by 5 bases and the J gene end by 2 bases; junction bases not matched to a gene: 3. CDR3 size: 14 residues. The CDR3 region is CASSFGTGNYGYTF. The CDR3 nucleotides are TGTGCCAGTAGTTTCGGGACAGGGAACTATGGCTACACCTTC. The whole variable domain, filled in from reference TRBV19 and TRBJ1-2, reads DGGITQSPKYLFRKEGQNVTLSCEQNLNHDAMYWYRQDPGQGLRLIYYSQIVNDFQKGDIAEGYSVSREKKESFPLTVTSAQKNPTAFYLCASSFGTGNYGYTFGSGTRLTVV.

CDR3 residues: CASSDSFDQPQHF. The DNA of the CDR3 is TGTGCCAGCAGTGACTCCTTCGATCAGCCCCAGCATTTT. The chain joins TRBV6-1 to TRBJ1-5; D not certain. Trimming cost V 3 bases and J 5 bases, with 8 bases left between them. The germline gives CDR1 MNHNS, CDR2 SASEGT. The CDR3 spans 13 residues.

This rearrangement joins TRBV6-5 to TRBJ1-5, with no clear D. Germline CDR1 MNHEY, CDR2 SVGAGI. The CDR3 runs 13 residues. V was trimmed by 2 bases and J by 1 base, leaving 3 bases between them. The CDR3 region has the DNA TGTGCCAGCAGTTACCGGAGCAATCAGCCCCAGCATTTT. Protein: CASSYRSNQPQHF.

This chain joins TRBV5-1 and TRBJ2-1; TRBD2 agrees at 11 bases. Germline V lookup: CDR1 SGHRS, CDR2 YFSETQ. The CDR3 spans 16 residues. Unmatched junction bases numbered 4, after V lost 1 base and J lost 4 bases. CDR3 DNA: TGCGCCAGCAGCTTGACTAGCGGGGGATCGTACAATGAGCAGTTCTTC. This gives the protein CASSLTSGGSYNEQFF.

The J gene is TRBJ2-1, the V gene TRBV18; D possibly corresponds to TRBD2 (6 bases). Germline-derived CDR1 and CDR2 are KGHSH and LQKENI. The CDR3 extends over 13 amino acids. Trimming removed 5 bases from V and 7 bases from J, with 12 bases in between. The CDR3 nucleotides read TGTGCCAGCTCATTCCGGGAGTTGAATGAGCAGTTCTTC. Translated, it gives CASSFRELNEQFF.

The V gene is TRBV27, the J gene TRBJ2-7; maybe TRBD1 (6 bases). CDR1 is MNHEY and CDR2 is SMNVEV in the germline V gene (reference sequence). With 6 bases removed from V and 7 bases from J, the gap between germline ends came to 16 bases. The CDR3 sequence is 13 residues long. CDR3 in DNA: TGTGCCAGCAGACCTACAGGGTGGGGGGAGCAGTACTTC. It is translated as CASRPTGWGEQYF.

This chain uses TRBV2 with TRBJ1-2; 9 nucleotides line up with TRBD1. This CDR3 spans 15 amino acids. The J segment lost 1 base and the V segment lost 6 bases, leaving 6 bases of the junction unmatched. Germline V gives CDR1 SNHLY, CDR2 FYNNEI. CDR3 amino acids: CASRPGQGSNYGYTF. The CDR3 region has the DNA TGTGCCAGCAGACCCGGACAGGGGAGTAACTATGGCTACACCTTC.

This chain uses TRBV19 with TRBJ2-5, with TRBD1 identical over 10 bases. Germline V CDR1 and CDR2: LNHDA, SQIVND (reference sequence). Unmatched junction bases numbered 5, after V lost 5 bases and J lost 5 bases. This CDR3 comprises 14 residues. The CDR3 here is CASSAGQGLETQYF. CDR3 DNA: TGTGCCAGTAGTGCGGGACAGGGGTTGGAGACCCAGTACTTC.

The rearrangement joins TRBV15 to TRBJ2-1; TRBD1 matches at 7 bases. V trimming: 1 base; J trimming: 7 bases; junction bases outside the gene matches: 1. The CDR3 contains 13 residues. Per germline, CDR1 LNHNV and CDR2 YYDKDF (reference sequence). CDR3 amino acids: CATSRGQGNEQFF. CDR3 sequence (DNA): TGTGCCACCAGCAGAGGACAGGGTAATGAGCAGTTCTTC.

V is TRBV29-1 and J is TRBJ1-1; D perhaps matches TRBD1 (6 bases). The V and J ends lost 5 bases and 6 bases respectively, with 16 bases between them. This CDR3 is built from 13 residues. Germline lookup yields CDR1 SQVTM and CDR2 ANQGSEA. The chain's CDR3 is CSVNSGQFAEAFF. In nucleotides, the CDR3 is TGCAGCGTTAACTCCGGACAGTTCGCTGAAGCTTTCTTT.

The rearrangement links TRBV2 to TRBJ2-3; 16 bases are shared with TRBD2. The V and J ends lost 6 bases and 1 base, in that order; junction bases with no gene match: 4. This CDR3 spans 17 amino acids. Per germline, CDR1 SNHLY and CDR2 FYNNEI. CDR3 amino acids: CASSPGLAGGGTDTQYF. Written as DNA, the CDR3 is TGTGCCAGCAGCCCGGGACTAGCGGGAGGGGGCACAGATACGCAGTATTTT.